The TCR beta chain described here comes from a study of OX40 agonist ivuxolimab in advanced cancers. About the study: One patient with hepatocellular carcinoma and two with cutaneous melanoma, three in all, had partial responses.

V lost 0 bases and J lost 7; bases outside the gene matches: 5. The CDR3 is 15 amino acids. From germline, CDR1 is SGDLS and CDR2 YYNGEE. As for this clone: Its specificity is not known.

Study-level points and caveats: Among T cells, CD8+ cells averaged more expanded clones than CD4+ cells. Some nonresponders likewise displayed low normalized T-cell clonal expansion.

Measured with immunoSEQ multiplex PCR; TCRdb has only the in-frame clones, and not every one. There are about 45,000 clones in the sample; around 90% occur only once, and 15% to 20% lies in the top ten. This clonotype originated in an adult with an advanced solid tumor such as melanoma, head and neck, liver or kidney cancer. Sequenced here: CD4+ or CD8+ T cells sorted from blood, sampled in a trial of the OX40 agonist ivuxolimab. The chain has TRBV9 and TRBJ2-1; 9 bases fit TRBD2. The CDR3 region is CASSVDQREDNEQFF. The DNA for the CDR3 is TGTGCCAGCAGCGTAGATCAGCGGGAGGATAATGAGCAGTTCTTC.